These T cell receptor beta chains were read from a single sample in a study of naive and memory T cell subsets. TCRdb used MiXCR to reprocess the UMI-ligation and nested PCR reads, holding one entry per CDR3 protein. There are roughly 97,000 distinct CDR3 sequences in the sample; roughly 14% occur only once, and approximately 2.6% lies in the top ten. What was sequenced was naive CD8+ T cells from blood. The receptors derive from a human donor in good health. CDR3s include the opening cysteine and the closing phenylalanine or tryptophan. A D gene is named only where the DNA matches it firmly. Some rows mark clone size as missing; the rest say once, few, many or name a class of expanded clone.

abundance: .
j_gene: TRBJ1-5
d_gene: .
v_gene: TRBV12-3/TRBV12-4
CDR3nt: TGTGCCAGCAGCCGCACCGAGAGGAAGCCCCAGCATTTT
CDR3aa: CASSRTERKPQHF

abundance: .
j_gene: TRBJ1-5
d_gene: .
v_gene: TRBV6-5
CDR3nt: TGTGCCAGCAGCAGTACAGGAAATAGCAATCAGCCCCAGCATTTT
CDR3aa: CASSSTGNSNQPQHF

abundance: once
j_gene: TRBJ2-1
d_gene: .
v_gene: TRBV9
CDR3nt: TGTGCCAGCAGCCTTAGCGGTCAGGGTGAGCAGTTCTTC
CDR3aa: CASSLSGQGEQFF

abundance: many
j_gene: TRBJ2-1
d_gene: .
v_gene: TRBV18
CDR3nt: TGTGCCAGCTCACCCGTCAATGATGAGCAGTTCTTC
CDR3aa: CASSPVNDEQFF

abundance: .
j_gene: TRBJ2-1
d_gene: TRBD2
v_gene: TRBV27
CDR3nt: TGTGCCAGCAGTTTTGGGACTAGCGGCTTAAATGAGCAGTTCTTC
CDR3aa: CASSFGTSGLNEQFF

abundance: few
j_gene: TRBJ1-1
d_gene: .
v_gene: TRBV21-1
CDR3nt: TGTGCCAGCAGCAAAGCCCGCGTAGGGCAGGTGCCCAGCATGAACACTGAAGCTTTCTTT
CDR3aa: CASSKARVGQVPSMNTEAFF

abundance: .
j_gene: TRBJ1-5
d_gene: .
v_gene: TRBV4-3
CDR3nt: TGCGCCAGCAGCCAAGATCGTGGCAGCTTAGGGGATCAGCCCCAGCATTTT
CDR3aa: CASSQDRGSLGDQPQHF

abundance: many
j_gene: TRBJ2-2
d_gene: .
v_gene: TRBV5-1
CDR3nt: TGCGCCAGTCTCCATATCACCGGGGAGCTGTTTTTT
CDR3aa: CASLHITGELFF

abundance: few
j_gene: TRBJ2-7
d_gene: .
v_gene: TRBV13
CDR3nt: TGTGCCAGCAGCAGCGGACGTTTCTACGAGCAGTACTTC
CDR3aa: CASSSGRFYEQYF

abundance: .
j_gene: TRBJ2-3
d_gene: TRBD2
v_gene: TRBV6-6
CDR3nt: TGTGCCACCTTACTAGCGGGGGCTAGCACAGATACGCAGTATTTT
CDR3aa: CATLLAGASTDTQYF

abundance: few
j_gene: TRBJ2-2
d_gene: .
v_gene: TRBV29-1
CDR3nt: TGCAGCGTTGTCGGGAACACCGGGGAGCTGTTTTTT
CDR3aa: CSVVGNTGELFF

abundance: few
j_gene: TRBJ1-1
d_gene: .
v_gene: TRBV7-8
CDR3nt: TGTGCCAGCAGCCCCGGACAGAACACTGAAGCTTTCTTT
CDR3aa: CASSPGQNTEAFF

abundance: few
j_gene: TRBJ2-7
d_gene: .
v_gene: TRBV12-3/TRBV12-4
CDR3nt: TGTGCCAGCAGTCCGAAAGGATCTTACCCGACCTACGAGCAGTACTTC
CDR3aa: CASSPKGSYPTYEQYF

abundance: many
j_gene: TRBJ2-3
d_gene: .
v_gene: TRBV5-5
CDR3nt: TGTGCCAGCAGCTTGGACCGAAGCGGAGGCACAGATACGCAGTATTTT
CDR3aa: CASSLDRSGGTDTQYF

abundance: many
j_gene: TRBJ2-4
d_gene: .
v_gene: TRBV11-2
CDR3nt: TGTGCCAGCAGCTTATACCGGGGGAGCCGGGGAAACATTCAGTACTTC
CDR3aa: CASSLYRGSRGNIQYF

abundance: few
j_gene: TRBJ2-5
d_gene: .
v_gene: TRBV28
CDR3nt: TGTGCCAGCTCCAGTTCTTCTAACCAAGAGACCCAGTACTTC
CDR3aa: CASSSSSNQETQYF

abundance: .
j_gene: TRBJ1-4
d_gene: .
v_gene: TRBV7-9
CDR3nt: TGTGCCAGCAGCCGCAGGGGATCGGATGAAAAACTGTTTTTT
CDR3aa: CASSRRGSDEKLFF

abundance: .
j_gene: TRBJ2-2
d_gene: .
v_gene: TRBV12-5
CDR3nt: TGTGCTAGTGGTTTGGTACTGGGCAGTAACACCGGGGAGCTGTTTTTT
CDR3aa: CASGLVLGSNTGELFF

abundance: .
j_gene: TRBJ1-6
d_gene: .
v_gene: TRBV6-6
CDR3nt: TGTGCCAGCAGCCGGGACATAGACAATTCACCCCTCCACTTT
CDR3aa: CASSRDIDNSPLHF